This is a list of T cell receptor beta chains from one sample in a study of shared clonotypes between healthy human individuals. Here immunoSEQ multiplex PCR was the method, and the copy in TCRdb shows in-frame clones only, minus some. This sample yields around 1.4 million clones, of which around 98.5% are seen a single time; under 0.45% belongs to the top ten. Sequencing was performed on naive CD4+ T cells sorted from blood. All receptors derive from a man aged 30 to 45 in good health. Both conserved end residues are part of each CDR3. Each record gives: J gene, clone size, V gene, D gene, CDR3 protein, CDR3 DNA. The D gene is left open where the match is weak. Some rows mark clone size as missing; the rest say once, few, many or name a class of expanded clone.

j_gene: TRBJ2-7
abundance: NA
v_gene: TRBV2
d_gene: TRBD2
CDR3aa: CASSERLAAEQYF
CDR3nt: TGTGCCAGCAGTGAAAGGCTAGCGGCCGAGCAGTACTTC

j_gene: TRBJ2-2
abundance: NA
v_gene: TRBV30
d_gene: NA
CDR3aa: CAWNSIANTGELFF
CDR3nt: TGTGCCTGGAATAGCATCGCGAACACCGGGGAGCTGTTTTTT

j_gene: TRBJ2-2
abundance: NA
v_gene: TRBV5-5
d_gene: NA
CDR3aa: CASSLRVTQNPGELFF
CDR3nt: TGTGCCAGCAGCTTGCGGGTAACCCAAAACCCCGGGGAGCTGTTTTTT

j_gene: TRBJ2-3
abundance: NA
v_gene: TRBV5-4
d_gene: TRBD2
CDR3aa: CASSLRTSGREDTQYF
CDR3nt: TGTGCCAGCAGCCTCCGGACTAGCGGGAGGGAGGATACGCAGTATTTT

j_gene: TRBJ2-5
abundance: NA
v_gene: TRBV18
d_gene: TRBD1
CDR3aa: CASSPDREVGQETQYF
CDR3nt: TGTGCCAGCTCACCGGACAGGGAGGTCGGGCAAGAGACCCAGTACTTC

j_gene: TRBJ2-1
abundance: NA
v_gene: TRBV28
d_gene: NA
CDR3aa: CASRELVRAYNEQFF
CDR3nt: TGTGCCAGCAGAGAACTAGTCCGCGCCTACAATGAGCAGTTCTTC

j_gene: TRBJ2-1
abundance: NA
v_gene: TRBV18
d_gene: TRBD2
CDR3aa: CASSPPRLAGRVEQFF
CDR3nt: TGTGCCAGCTCACCACCGAGGCTAGCGGGAAGAGTTGAGCAGTTCTTC

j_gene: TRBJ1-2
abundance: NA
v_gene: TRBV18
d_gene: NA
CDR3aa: CASSPQAGALYGYTF
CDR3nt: TGTGCCAGCTCACCGCAGGCGGGGGCCCTATATGGCTACACCTTC

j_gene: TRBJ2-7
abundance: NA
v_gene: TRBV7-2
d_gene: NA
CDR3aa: CASSLGLEKQYF
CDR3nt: TGTGCCAGCAGCTTAGGGCTGGAAAAGCAGTACTTC

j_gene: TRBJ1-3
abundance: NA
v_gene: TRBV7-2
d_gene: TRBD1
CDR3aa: CASSLRTGAGNTIYF
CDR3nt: TGTGCCAGCAGCCTCCGGACAGGGGCGGGAAACACCATATATTTT

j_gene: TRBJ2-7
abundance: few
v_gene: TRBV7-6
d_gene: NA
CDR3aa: CASGREGYEQYF
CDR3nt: TGTGCCAGCGGACGGGAAGGCTACGAGCAGTACTTC

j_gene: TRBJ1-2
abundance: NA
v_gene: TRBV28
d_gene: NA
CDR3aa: CASSFGGGYGYTF
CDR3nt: TGTGCCAGCAGTTTTGGCGGAGGGTATGGCTACACCTTC

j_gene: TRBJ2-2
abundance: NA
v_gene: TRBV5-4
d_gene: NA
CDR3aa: CASSLVPNTGELFF
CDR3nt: TGTGCCAGCAGCTTGGTACCAAACACCGGGGAGCTGTTTTTT

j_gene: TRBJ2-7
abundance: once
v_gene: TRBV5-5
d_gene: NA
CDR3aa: CASSLVSETYEQYF
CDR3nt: TGTGCCAGCAGCTTGGTGTCAGAAACCTACGAGCAGTACTTC

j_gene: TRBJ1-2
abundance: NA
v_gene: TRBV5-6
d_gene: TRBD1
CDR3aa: CASSLQGDDYGYTF
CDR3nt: TGTGCCAGCAGCTTGCAGGGGGACGACTATGGCTACACCTTC

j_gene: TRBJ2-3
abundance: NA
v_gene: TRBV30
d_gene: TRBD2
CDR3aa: CAWTRELADTQYF
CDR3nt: TGTGCCTGGACGCGGGAGTTGGCAGATACGCAGTATTTT

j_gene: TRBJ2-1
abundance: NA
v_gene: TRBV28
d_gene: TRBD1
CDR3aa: CASSRTGISYNEQFF
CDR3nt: TGTGCCAGCAGCCGGACAGGGATTTCCTACAATGAGCAGTTCTTC

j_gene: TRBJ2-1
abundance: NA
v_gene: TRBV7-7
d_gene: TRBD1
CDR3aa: CASSIFPGQSSYNEQFF
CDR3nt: TGTGCCAGCAGCATCTTTCCGGGACAGTCCTCCTACAATGAGCAGTTCTTC

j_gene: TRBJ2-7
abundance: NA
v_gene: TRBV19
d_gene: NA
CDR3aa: CASSITWDPSYEQYF
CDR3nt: TGTGCCAGTAGTATAACTTGGGATCCTTCCTACGAGCAGTACTTC

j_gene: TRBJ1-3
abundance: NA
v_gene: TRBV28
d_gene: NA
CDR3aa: CASSRGRVRGNTIYF
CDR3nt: TGTGCCAGCAGTCGGGGCAGGGTTCGTGGAAACACCATATATTTT

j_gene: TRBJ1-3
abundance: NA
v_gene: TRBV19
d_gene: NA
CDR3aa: CASSPGPRASGNTIYF
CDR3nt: TGTGCCAGTAGTCCCGGGCCCCGCGCCTCTGGAAACACCATATATTTT

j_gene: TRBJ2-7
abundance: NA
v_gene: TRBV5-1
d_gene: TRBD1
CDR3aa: CASSVRQGGMDEQYF
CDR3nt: TGCGCCAGCAGCGTGAGACAGGGGGGAATGGACGAGCAGTACTTC

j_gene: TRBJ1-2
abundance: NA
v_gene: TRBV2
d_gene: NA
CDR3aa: CASSTLRGGNYGYTF
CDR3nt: TGTGCCAGCAGTACCCTCAGGGGAGGAAACTATGGCTACACCTTC

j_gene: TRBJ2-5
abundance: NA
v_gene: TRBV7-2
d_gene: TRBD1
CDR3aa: CASSQDRGLKTQYF
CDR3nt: TGTGCCAGCAGCCAAGACAGGGGGCTAAAGACCCAGTACTTC

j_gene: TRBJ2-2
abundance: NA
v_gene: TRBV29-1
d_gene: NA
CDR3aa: CSVAMGGSGELFF
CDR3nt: TGCAGCGTCGCCATGGGTGGGTCCGGGGAGCTGTTTTTT

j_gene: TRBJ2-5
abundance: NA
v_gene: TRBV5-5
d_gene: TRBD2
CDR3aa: CASSLGLAWETQYF
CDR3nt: TGTGCCAGCAGCTTGGGACTAGCATGGGAGACCCAGTACTTC

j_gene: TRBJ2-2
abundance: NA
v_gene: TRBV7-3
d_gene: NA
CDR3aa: CASSGGGRSTGELFF
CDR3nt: TGTGCCAGCAGCGGCGGCGGGCGCAGCACCGGGGAGCTGTTTTTT

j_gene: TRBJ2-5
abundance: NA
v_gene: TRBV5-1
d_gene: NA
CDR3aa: CASSLGTGGQETQYF
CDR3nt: TGCGCCAGCAGCTTGGGGACCGGGGGCCAAGAGACCCAGTACTTC

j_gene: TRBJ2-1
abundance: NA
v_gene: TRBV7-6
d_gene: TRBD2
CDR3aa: CASSLFAGGPTGEQFF
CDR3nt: TGTGCCAGCAGCTTGTTTGCGGGAGGGCCCACGGGAGAGCAGTTCTTC

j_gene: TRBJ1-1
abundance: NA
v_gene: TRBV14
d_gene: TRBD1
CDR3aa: CASSRNQGGVNTEAFF
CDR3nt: TGTGCCAGCAGCCGTAATCAGGGGGGGGTGAACACTGAAGCTTTCTTT

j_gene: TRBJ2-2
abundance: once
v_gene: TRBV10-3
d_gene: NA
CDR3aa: CAISGGKNTGELFF
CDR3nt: TGTGCCATCAGTGGAGGGAAGAACACCGGGGAGCTGTTTTTT

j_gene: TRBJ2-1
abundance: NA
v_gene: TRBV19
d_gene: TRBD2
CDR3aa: CASTVGTSGSNEQFF
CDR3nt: TGTGCCAGTACCGTTGGGACTAGCGGGAGCAATGAGCAGTTCTTC

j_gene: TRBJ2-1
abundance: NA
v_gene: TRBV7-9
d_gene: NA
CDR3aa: CASSSQGGEQFF
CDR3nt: TGTGCCAGCAGCTCCCAAGGGGGTGAGCAGTTCTTC

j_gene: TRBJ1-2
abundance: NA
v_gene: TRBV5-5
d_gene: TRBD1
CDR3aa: CASSLLLARGTGNGYTF
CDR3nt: TGTGCCAGCAGCTTGTTGTTAGCGCGTGGGACAGGGAATGGCTACACCTTC

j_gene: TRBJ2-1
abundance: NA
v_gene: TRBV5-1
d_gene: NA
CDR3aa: CASSLESSAFNEQFF
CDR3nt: TGCGCCAGCAGCTTGGAATCTAGCGCGTTCAATGAGCAGTTCTTC

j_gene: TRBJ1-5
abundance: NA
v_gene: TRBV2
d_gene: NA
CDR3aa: CASSQTATNQPQHF
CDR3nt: TGTGCCAGCAGCCAGACAGCTACCAATCAGCCCCAGCATTTT

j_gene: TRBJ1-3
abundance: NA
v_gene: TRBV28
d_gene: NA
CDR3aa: CASGAGAGNTIYF
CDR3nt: TGTGCCAGCGGTGCGGGCGCTGGAAACACCATATATTTT

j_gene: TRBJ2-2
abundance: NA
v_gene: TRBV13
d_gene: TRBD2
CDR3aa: CASSLDGTSGSMGYTGELFF
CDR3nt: TGTGCCAGCAGCTTAGACGGGACTAGCGGGAGCATGGGGTACACCGGGGAGCTGTTTTTT

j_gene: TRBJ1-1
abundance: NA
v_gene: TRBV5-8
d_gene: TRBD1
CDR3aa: CASRKTGIAEAFF
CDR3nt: TGTGCCAGCAGGAAGACAGGGATTGCTGAAGCTTTCTTT

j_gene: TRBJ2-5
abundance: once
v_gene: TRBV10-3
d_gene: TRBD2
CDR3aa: CATGLAETQYF
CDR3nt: TGTGCCACGGGACTAGCTGAGACCCAGTACTTC

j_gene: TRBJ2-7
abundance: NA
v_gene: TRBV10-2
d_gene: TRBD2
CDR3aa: CASSQLFAGGPRSSYEQYF
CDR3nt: TGCGCCAGCAGCCAGCTTTTTGCGGGAGGCCCCCGAAGCTCCTACGAGCAGTACTTC

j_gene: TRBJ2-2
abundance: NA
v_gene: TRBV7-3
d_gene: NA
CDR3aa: CASSSTSGRTGELFF
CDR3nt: TGTGCCAGCAGCTCTACCTCGGGAAGAACCGGGGAGCTGTTTTTT

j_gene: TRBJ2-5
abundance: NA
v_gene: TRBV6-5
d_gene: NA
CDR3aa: CASSPWRVQETQYF
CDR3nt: TGTGCCAGCAGCCCTTGGCGAGTTCAAGAGACCCAGTACTTC

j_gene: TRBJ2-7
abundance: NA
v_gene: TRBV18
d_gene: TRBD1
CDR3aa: CARPGTALYEQYF
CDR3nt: TGTGCCAGACCCGGGACAGCGTTATACGAGCAGTACTTC

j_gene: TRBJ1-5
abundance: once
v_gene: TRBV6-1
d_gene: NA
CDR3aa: CASSEDRSWQVLSNQPQHF
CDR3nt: TGTGCCAGCAGTGAAGATAGGTCGTGGCAGGTCCTTAGCAATCAGCCCCAGCATTTT

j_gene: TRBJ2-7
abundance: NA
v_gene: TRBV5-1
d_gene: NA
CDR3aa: CASSLGSSEQYF
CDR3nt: TGCGCCAGCAGCTTGGGGAGCTCCGAGCAGTACTTC

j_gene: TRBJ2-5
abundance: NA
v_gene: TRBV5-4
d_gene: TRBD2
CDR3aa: CASSPTGTSGIETQYF
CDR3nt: TGTGCCAGCAGCCCAACCGGGACTAGCGGCATAGAGACCCAGTACTTC

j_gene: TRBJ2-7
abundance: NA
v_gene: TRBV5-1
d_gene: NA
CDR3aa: CASSPEGVSSFRYEQYF
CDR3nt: TGCGCCAGCAGCCCCGAAGGGGTCAGCTCGTTCCGCTACGAGCAGTACTTC

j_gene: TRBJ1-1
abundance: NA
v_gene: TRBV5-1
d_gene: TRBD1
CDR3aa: CASRTGTGNTEAFF
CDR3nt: TGCGCCAGCAGAACTGGGACAGGGAACACTGAAGCTTTCTTT

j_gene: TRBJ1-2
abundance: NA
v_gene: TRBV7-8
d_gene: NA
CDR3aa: CASSLSSREQGYTF
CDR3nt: TGTGCCAGCAGCTTAAGCTCGAGGGAACAGGGCTACACCTTC

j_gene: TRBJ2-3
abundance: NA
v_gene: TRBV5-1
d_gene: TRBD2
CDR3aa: CASRAGGNTDTQYF
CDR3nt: TGCGCCAGCAGAGCGGGAGGGAACACAGATACGCAGTATTTT

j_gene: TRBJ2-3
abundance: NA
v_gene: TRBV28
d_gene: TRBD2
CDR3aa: CANSPGLAATQYF
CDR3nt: TGTGCCAACTCACCGGGACTAGCTGCTACGCAGTATTTT

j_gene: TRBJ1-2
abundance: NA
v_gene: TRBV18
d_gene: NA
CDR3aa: CASSPQGATGGYTF
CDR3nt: TGTGCCAGCTCACCACAAGGGGCAACCGGTGGCTACACCTTC

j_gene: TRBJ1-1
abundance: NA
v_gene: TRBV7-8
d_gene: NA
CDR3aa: CASSRRESASTEAFF
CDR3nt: TGTGCCAGCAGCCGTAGAGAAAGCGCGAGCACTGAAGCTTTCTTT

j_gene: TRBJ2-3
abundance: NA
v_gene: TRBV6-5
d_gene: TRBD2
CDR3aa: CASRHRTSPDTQYF
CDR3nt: TGTGCCAGCAGACACCGGACTAGCCCAGATACGCAGTATTTT

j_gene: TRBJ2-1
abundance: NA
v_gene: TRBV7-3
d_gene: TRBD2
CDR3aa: CASSQTSGDYNEQFF
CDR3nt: TGTGCCAGCAGCCAGACTAGCGGCGACTACAATGAGCAGTTCTTC

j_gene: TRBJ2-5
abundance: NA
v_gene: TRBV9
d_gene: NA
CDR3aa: CASSGGGTQTQETQYF
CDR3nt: TGTGCCAGCAGCGGTGGTGGCACCCAGACCCAAGAGACCCAGTACTTC

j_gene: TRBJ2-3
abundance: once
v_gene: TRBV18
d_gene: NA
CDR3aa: CASSFGRDFTDTQYF
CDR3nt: TGTGCCAGCTCATTCGGGCGGGACTTCACAGATACGCAGTATTTT